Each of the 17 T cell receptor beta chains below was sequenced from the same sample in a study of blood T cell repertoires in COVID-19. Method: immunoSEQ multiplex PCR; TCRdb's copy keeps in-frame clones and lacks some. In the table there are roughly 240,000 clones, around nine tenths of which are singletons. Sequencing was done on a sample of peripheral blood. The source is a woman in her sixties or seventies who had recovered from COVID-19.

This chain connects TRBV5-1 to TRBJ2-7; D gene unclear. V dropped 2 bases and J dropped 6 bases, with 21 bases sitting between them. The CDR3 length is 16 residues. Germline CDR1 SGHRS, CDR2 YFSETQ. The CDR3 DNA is TGCGCCAGCAGCTTCAGGTTACAACGTACTGAGTCCGAGCAGTACTTC. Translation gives CASSFRLQRTESEQYF. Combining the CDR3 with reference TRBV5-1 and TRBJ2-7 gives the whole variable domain KAGVTQTPRYLIKTRGQQVTLSCSPISGHRSVSWYQQTPGQGLQFLFEYFSETQRNKGNFPGRFSGRQFSNSRSEMNVSTLELGDSALYLCASSFRLQRTESEQYFGPGTRLTVT.

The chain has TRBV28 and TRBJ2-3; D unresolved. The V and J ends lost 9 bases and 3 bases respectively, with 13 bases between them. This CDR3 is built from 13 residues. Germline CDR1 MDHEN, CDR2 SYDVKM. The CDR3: CASSPRVTDTQYF. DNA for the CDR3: TGTGCCAGTTCCCCTCGGGTGACAGATACGCAGTATTTT.

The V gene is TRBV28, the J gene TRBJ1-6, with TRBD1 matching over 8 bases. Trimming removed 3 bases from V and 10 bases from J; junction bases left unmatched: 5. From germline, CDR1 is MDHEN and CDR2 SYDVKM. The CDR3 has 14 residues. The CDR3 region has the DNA TGTGCCAGCAGTTTTGTCAGGGGGCAATCACCCCTCCACTTT. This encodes CASSFVRGQSPLHF.

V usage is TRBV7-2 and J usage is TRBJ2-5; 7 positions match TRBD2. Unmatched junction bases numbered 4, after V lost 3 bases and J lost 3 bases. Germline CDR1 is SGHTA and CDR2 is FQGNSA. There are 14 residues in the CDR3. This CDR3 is CASSLSLAEETQYF. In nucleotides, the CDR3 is TGTGCCAGCAGCTTGAGTCTAGCGGAAGAGACCCAGTACTTC. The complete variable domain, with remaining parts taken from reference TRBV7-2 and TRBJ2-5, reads GAGVSQSPSNKVTEKGKDVELRCDPISGHTALYWYRQSLGQGLEFLIYFQGNSAPDKSGLPSDRFSAERTGGSVSTLTIQRTQQEDSAVYLCASSLSLAEETQYFGPGTRLLVL.

In DNA, the CDR3 is TGTGCCAGTAGTATAGTGGCACAGTATAGCAATCAGCCCCAGCATTTT. Protein product: CASSIVAQYSNQPQHF. The rearrangement uses TRBV19 and TRBJ1-5; D call uncertain. The V end was cut by 1 base, the J end by 0 bases, with 10 bases between. CDR1 LNHDA and CDR2 SQIVND come from the germline V gene (reference sequence). This CDR3 is 16 amino acids long.

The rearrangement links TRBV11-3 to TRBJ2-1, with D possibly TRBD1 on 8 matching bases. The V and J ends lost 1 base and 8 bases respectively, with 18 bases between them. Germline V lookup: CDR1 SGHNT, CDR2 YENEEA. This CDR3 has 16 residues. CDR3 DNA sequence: TGTGCCAGCAGCTTAGGACAGGGGAGGGGTAATCATGAGCAGTTCTTC. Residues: CASSLGQGRGNHEQFF. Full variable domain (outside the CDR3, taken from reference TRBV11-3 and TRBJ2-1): EAGVVQSPRYKIIEKKQPVAFWCNPISGHNTLYWYLQNLGQGPELLIRYENEEAVDDSQLPKDRFSAERLKGVDSTLKIQPAELGDSAVYLCASSLGQGRGNHEQFFGPGTRLTVL.

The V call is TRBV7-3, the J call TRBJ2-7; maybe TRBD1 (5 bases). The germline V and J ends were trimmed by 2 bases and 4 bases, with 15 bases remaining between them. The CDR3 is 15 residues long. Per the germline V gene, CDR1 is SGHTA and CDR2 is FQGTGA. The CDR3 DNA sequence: TGTGCCAGCAGCTTACAGGGAACACCGGATTACGAGCAGTACTTC. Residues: CASSLQGTPDYEQYF.

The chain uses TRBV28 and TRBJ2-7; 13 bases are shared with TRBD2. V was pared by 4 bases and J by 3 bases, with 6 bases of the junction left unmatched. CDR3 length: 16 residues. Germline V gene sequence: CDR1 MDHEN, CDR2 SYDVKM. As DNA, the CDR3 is TGTGCCAGCAGTTCGACTAGCGGGGGGTCTATCTACGAGCAGTACTTC. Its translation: CASSSTSGGSIYEQYF.

CDR3 residues: CASSPSPGETQYF. The CDR3 DNA is TGTGCCAGCAGTCCTTCTCCGGGAGAGACCCAGTACTTC. This rearrangement joins TRBV27 to TRBJ2-5, with unresolved D. CDR1 and CDR2 from the germline V gene are MNHEY and SMNVEV (reference sequence). Trimming removed 5 bases from V and 4 bases from J, with 11 bases in between. The length of the CDR3 is 13 residues.

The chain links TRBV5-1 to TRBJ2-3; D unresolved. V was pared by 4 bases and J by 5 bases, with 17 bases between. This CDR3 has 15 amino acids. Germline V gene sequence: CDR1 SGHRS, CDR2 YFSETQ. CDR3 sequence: CASSILSLAGDTQYF. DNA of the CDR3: TGCGCCAGCAGCATCCTGTCCCTTGCCGGAGATACGCAGTATTTT.

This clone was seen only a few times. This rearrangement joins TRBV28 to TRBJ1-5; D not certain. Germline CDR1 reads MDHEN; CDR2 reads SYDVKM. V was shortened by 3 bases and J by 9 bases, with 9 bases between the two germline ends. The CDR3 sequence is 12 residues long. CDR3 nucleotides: TGTGCCAGCAGTTTTGGTCGGGTGCCCCAGCATTTT. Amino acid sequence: CASSFGRVPQHF. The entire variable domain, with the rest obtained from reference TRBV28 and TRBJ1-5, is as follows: DVKVTQSSRYLVKRTGEKVFLECVQDMDHENMFWYRQDPGLGLRLIYFSYDVKMKEKGDIPEGYSVSREKKERFSLILESASTNQTSMYLCASSFGRVPQHFGDGTRLSIL.

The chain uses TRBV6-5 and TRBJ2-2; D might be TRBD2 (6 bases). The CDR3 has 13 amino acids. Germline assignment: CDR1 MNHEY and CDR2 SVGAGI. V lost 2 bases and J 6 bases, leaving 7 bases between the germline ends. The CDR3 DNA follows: TGTGCCAGCAGTTACCGGGAGTCCGGGGAGCTGTTTTTT. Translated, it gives CASSYRESGELFF.

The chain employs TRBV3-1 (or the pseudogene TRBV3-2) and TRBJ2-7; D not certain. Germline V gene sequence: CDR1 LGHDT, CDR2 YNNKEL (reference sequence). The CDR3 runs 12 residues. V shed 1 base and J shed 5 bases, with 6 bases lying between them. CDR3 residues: CASSQVEDEQYF. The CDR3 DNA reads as TGTGCCAGCAGCCAAGTAGAGGACGAGCAGTACTTC.

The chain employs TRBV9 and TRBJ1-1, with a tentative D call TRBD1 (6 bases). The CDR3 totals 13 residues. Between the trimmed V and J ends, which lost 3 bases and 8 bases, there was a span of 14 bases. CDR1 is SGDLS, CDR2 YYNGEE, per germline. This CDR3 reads CASSGAGTREAFF. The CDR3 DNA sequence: TGTGCCAGCAGCGGGGCAGGGACACGAGAAGCTTTCTTT. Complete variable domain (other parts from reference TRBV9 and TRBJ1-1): DSGVTQTPKHLITATGQRVTLRCSPRSGDLSVYWYQQSLDQGLQFLIQYYNGEERAKGNILERFSAQQFPDLHSELNLSSLELGDSALYFCASSGAGTREAFFGQGTRLTVV.

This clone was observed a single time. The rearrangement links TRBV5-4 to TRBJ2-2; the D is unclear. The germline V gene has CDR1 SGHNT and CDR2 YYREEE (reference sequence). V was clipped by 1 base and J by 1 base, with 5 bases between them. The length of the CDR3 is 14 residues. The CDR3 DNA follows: TGTGCCAGCAGCTTGTCCAGGAACACCGGGGAGCTGTTTTTT. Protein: CASSLSRNTGELFF.

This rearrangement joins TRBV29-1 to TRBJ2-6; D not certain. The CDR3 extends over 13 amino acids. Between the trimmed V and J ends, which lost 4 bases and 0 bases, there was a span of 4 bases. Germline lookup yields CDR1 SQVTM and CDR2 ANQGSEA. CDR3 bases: TGCAGCGTTGCCCTCTCTGGGGCCAACGTCCTGACTTTC. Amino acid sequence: CSVALSGANVLTF.

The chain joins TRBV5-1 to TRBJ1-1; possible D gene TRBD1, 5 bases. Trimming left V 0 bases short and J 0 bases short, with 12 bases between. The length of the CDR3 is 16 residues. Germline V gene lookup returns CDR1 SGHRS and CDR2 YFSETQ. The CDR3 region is CASSLAGQGMNTEAFF. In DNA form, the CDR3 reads TGCGCCAGCAGCTTGGCCGGGCAGGGCATGAACACTGAAGCTTTCTTT.